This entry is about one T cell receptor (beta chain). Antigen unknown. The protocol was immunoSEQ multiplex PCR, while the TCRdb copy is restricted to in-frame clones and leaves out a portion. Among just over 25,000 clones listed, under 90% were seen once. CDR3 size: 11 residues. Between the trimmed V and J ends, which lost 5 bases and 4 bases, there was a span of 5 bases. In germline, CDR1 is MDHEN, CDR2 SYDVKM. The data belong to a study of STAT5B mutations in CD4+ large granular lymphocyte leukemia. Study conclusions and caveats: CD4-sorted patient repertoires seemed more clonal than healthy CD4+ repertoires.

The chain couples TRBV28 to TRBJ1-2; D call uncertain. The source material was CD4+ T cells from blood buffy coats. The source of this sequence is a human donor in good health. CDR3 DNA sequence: TGTGCCAGCAGTCAGGTCTATGGCTACACCTTC. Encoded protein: CASSQVYGYTF.